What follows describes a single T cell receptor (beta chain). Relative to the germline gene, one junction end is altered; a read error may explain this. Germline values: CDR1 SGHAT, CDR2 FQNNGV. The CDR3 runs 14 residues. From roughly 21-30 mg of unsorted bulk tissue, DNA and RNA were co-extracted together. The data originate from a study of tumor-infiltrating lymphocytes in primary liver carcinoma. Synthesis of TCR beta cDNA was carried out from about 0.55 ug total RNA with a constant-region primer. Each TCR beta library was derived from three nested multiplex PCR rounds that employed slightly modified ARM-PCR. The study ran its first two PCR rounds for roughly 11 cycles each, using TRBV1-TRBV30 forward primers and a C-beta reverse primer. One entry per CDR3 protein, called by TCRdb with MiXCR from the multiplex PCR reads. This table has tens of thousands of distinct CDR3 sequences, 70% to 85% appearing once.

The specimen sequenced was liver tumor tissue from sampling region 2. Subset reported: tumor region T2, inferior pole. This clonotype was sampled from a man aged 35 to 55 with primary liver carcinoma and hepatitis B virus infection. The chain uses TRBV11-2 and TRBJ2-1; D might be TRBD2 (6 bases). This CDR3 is CASSSAGPGNKQFF. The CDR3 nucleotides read TGCGCCAGCAGTTCAGCGGGCCCTGGGAATAAGCAGTTTTTC.